The entry below gives a single T cell receptor (beta chain) sequence along with its context. These data come from a study of shared T cell receptors in the human thymus. Here immunoSEQ multiplex PCR was the method, and the copy in TCRdb shows in-frame clones only, minus some. The repertoire includes hundreds of thousands of clones, around 89% of them detected once, and 0.0095% to 0.011% sits in the top ten. The germline V gene encodes CDR1 MGHDK and CDR2 SYGVNS. V was trimmed by 1 base and J by 6 bases, leaving 20 bases between them. The CDR3 extends over 17 amino acids. These data also formed part of another study, on human thymus T cells.

The clonotype originates from a boy under three years old with a congenital heart defect. Sequences were obtained from thymocytes. The chain uses TRBV25-1 and TRBJ2-3; possible D gene TRBD2, 6 bases. CDR3 sequence: CASSEWIDAGRADTQYF. The CDR3 region has the DNA TGTGCCAGCAGTGAATGGATTGATGCGGGGCGAGCGGATACGCAGTATTTT.